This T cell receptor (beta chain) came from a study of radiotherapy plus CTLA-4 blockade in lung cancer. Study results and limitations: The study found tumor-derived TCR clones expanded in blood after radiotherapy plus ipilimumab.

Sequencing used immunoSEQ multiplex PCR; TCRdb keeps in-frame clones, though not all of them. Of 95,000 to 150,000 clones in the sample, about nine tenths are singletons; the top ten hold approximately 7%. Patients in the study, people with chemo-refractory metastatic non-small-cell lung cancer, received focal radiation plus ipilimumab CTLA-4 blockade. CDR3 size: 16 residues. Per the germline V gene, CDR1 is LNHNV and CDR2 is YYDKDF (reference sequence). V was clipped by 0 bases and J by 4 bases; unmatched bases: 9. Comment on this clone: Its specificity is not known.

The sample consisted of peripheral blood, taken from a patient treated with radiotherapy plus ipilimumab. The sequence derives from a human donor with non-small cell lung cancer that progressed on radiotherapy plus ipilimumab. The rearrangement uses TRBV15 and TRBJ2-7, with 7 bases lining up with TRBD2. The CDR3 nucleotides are TGTGCCACCAGCAGAGATTCTAAGGCGGGAGAGTACGAGCAGTACTTC. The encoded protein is CATSRDSKAGEYEQYF.